The 8 T cell receptor beta chains in this list originate from one sample, sequenced in a study of regulatory T cells in long-lasting Graves disease (dated by TCRdb to the early 2020s). The library was built by means of multiplex PCR. The sequencing machine was an Illumina HiSeq 4000. iRepertoire HTBI primers and Arm-PCR amplification of CDR3 regions were used to construct TCR beta libraries. The public reads were quality trimmed at Q25 with fastp and then assembled into clones with MiXCR by TCRdb, keeping productive beta chains. Every CDR3 protein is listed once, alongside the most common genes and DNA of its rows. Present in this sample are 300,000 to 350,000 distinct CDR3 sequences, roughly a fifth of which were seen just once. Of the sample, less than 35% falls within the top ten clones. The sample's time point label, decoded: persistent/refractory GD, antithyroid drugs over 5 years with positive TRAb. For both TCR sequencing and RNA sequencing, RNA was extracted from PBMCs using TRIzol.

Sequenced here: peripheral blood mononuclear cells (PBMCs), sampled when the disease was refractory, from a patient treated with antithyroid drugs. Receptors originate from a female donor with Graves disease.

The rearrangement uses TRBV10-3 and TRBJ2-2, with a weak D call TRBD2 (5 bases). Germline V gives CDR1 ENHRY, CDR2 SYGVKD. V dropped 6 bases and J dropped 2 bases, with 19 bases sitting between them. This CDR3 comprises 17 residues. CDR3 amino acids: CAIRVGLTGGNTGELFF. The CDR3 nucleotides are TGTGCCATCAGGGTCGGACTGACTGGCGGAAACACCGGGGAGCTGTTTTTT.

This clonotype was seen ten or more times. This chain links TRBV11-2 with TRBJ1-5; D is possibly TRBD1 (5 bases). Trimming removed 4 bases from V and 5 bases from J, with 12 bases in between. The CDR3 runs to 14 residues. Germline loops: CDR1 SGHAT, CDR2 FQNNGV. CDR3 DNA sequence: TGTGCCAGCAGCTCCCAGGGTAGGGATCAGCCCCAGCATTTT. As protein: CASSSQGRDQPQHF.

This chain joins TRBV24-1 and TRBJ1-5; the D gene is possibly TRBD1 (6 bases). The CDR3 covers 18 residues. Trimming took off 2 bases at V and 0 bases at J, with 16 bases between the two ends. CDR1 is KGHDR and CDR2 is SFDVKD in the germline V gene. The CDR3 coding sequence is TGTGCCACCAGTGATTACATCACAGGGACCTATAGCAATCAGCCCCAGCATTTT. Translated, it gives CATSDYITGTYSNQPQHF.

The chain joins TRBV29-1 to TRBJ1-4; D uncertain. Germline V gene data show CDR1 as SQVTM and CDR2 as ANQGSEA. The ends were cut back, 4 bases at V and 5 bases at J, with 8 bases in the middle. The CDR3 spans 12 residues. CDR3 sequence: CSVVTSNEKLFF. The DNA of the CDR3 is TGCAGCGTTGTAACTTCCAATGAAAAACTGTTTTTT.

This chain links TRBV7-9 with TRBJ2-6, with D unclear. CDR3 length: 17 residues. Germline CDR1 SEHNR, CDR2 FQNEAQ (reference sequence). V was cut by 2 bases and J by 0 bases, with 11 bases left in between. The CDR3 region has the DNA TGTGCCAGCAGCTTAATAAGGGCGAGCTCTGGGGCCAACGTCCTGACTTTC. It translates to CASSLIRASSGANVLTF.

Here the CDR3 DNA reads TGTGCCAGCGGCTTGAGCTCTTTCTCCTACGAGCAGTACTTC. It translates to CASGLSSFSYEQYF. The gene calls are TRBV14 and TRBJ2-7; D remains ambiguous. The CDR3 loop spans 14 amino acids. Germline CDR1 reads SGHDN; CDR2 reads FVKESK. Between the trimmed V and J ends, which lost 8 bases and 0 bases, there was a span of 14 bases.

For this clonotype: This clone may be a read error of a much larger clone one base away. The chain links TRBV7-2 to TRBJ1-1; D gene ambiguous. The germline V gene encodes CDR1 SGHTA and CDR2 FQGNSA. The CDR3 covers 13 residues. The CDR3 loop is CSSSFGENTEAFF. CDR3 in DNA: TGTTCCAGCAGCTTCGGGGAGAACACTGAAGCTTTCTTT.

This chain joins TRBV7-9 and TRBJ2-1, with D maybe TRBD1 (5 bases). Deletions cut 3 bases from V and 1 base from J, with 13 bases between. CDR1 is SEHNR and CDR2 is FQNEAQ in the germline V gene (reference sequence). The CDR3 covers 16 residues. Here the CDR3 DNA reads TGTGCCAGCAGCTTGGTAGGGGTCATTTCCTACAATGAGCAGTTCTTC. Translating gives CASSLVGVISYNEQFF. Complete variable domain (other parts from reference TRBV7-9 and TRBJ2-1): DTGVSQNPRHKITKRGQNVTFRCDPISEHNRLYWYRQTLGQGPEFLTYFQNEAQLEKSRLLSDRFSAERPKGSFSTLEIQRTEQGDSAMYLCASSLVGVISYNEQFFGPGTRLTVL.